This T cell receptor (beta chain) stems from a study of cytomegalovirus exposure and HLA in healthy donors. Turning to the study itself: About 83 million unique TCRs from HLA-typed donors made up an early data release.

This clone occurred once. Its antigen is not identified. Study results and limitations: Across donors, presence/absence analyses took sequencing depth to be roughly uniform.

The primer mix had 60 Vbeta and 13 Jbeta primers. Profiled with immunoSEQ multiplex PCR; TCRdb holds only in-frame clones, not every one. In the table there are around 100,000 clones, 82% of which are singletons. The sequence came from a young woman in good health and CMV-seronegative. Sequences were obtained from PBMCs.

The CDR3 loop reads CASSPSFSNQPQHF. In DNA, the CDR3 is TGTGCCAGCAGCCCATCATTTAGCAATCAGCCCCAGCATTTT. The J gene is TRBJ1-5, the V gene TRBV9, with D unresolved. V was clipped by 4 bases and J by 0 bases, with 8 bases between them. CDR3 size: 14 residues. CDR1 and CDR2 from the germline V gene are SGDLS and YYNGEE.